A single sample gave rise to the 27 T cell receptor beta chains below, sequenced in a study of T cell changes during pregnancy in multiple sclerosis. Measured with immunoSEQ multiplex PCR; TCRdb has only the in-frame clones, and not every one. The sample gives 40,000 or so clones, approximately 92% of which show up once; 5% to 6.5% is in the top ten. The sample consisted of CD8+ T cells from peripheral blood mononuclear cells, taken in the third trimester of pregnancy. The receptors here all came from a female donor with multiple sclerosis, enrolled in a pregnancy study.

This clone was seen once. The V and J genes are TRBV19 and TRBJ1-3; D might be TRBD1 (5 bases). The CDR3 is made up of 14 amino acids. Trimming stripped 9 bases from V and 8 bases from J, with 20 bases between. Per the germline V gene, CDR1 is LNHDA and CDR2 is SQIVND (reference sequence). The chain's CDR3 is CASNPGLTGDTIYF. CDR3 sequence (DNA): TGTGCCAGCAATCCGGGACTTACTGGGGACACCATATATTTT.

This chain uses TRBV11-2 with TRBJ1-1; D is possibly TRBD1 (5 bases). V dropped 1 base and J dropped 4 bases, with 10 bases sitting between them. Germline CDR1 and CDR2: SGHAT and FQNNGV. The CDR3 runs to 14 residues. CDR3 DNA: TGTGCCAGCAGCTTAGGGGCCAGGGCCACTGAAGCTTTCTTT. Amino acids: CASSLGARATEAFF. The full variable domain, completed using reference TRBV11-2 and TRBJ1-1, is EAGVAQSPRYKIIEKRQSVAFWCNPISGHATLYWYQQILGQGPKLLIQFQNNGVVDDSQLPKDRFSAERLKGVDSTLKIQPAKLEDSAVYLCASSLGARATEAFFGQGTRLTVV.

The V and J genes are TRBV27 and TRBJ2-5; 7 bases line up with TRBD1. Judging by the DNA end, TRBJ2-7 fits better; the J call may be wrong. CDR1 MNHEY and CDR2 SMNVEV come from the germline V gene (reference sequence). The CDR3 has 14 residues. The CDR3 loop is CASSLRTGGYEQYF. DNA of the CDR3: TGTGCCAGCAGTTTACGGACAGGAGGCTACGAGCAGTACTTC.

The CDR3 here is CASRDRGNTGELFF. The DNA of the CDR3 is TGCGCCAGCAGGGACAGGGGAAACACCGGGGAGCTGTTTTTT. V usage is TRBV10-2 and J usage is TRBJ2-2; 9 positions agree with TRBD1. This CDR3 comprises 14 residues. In germline, CDR1 is WSHSY, CDR2 SAAADI. With V trimmed by 6 bases and J by 2 bases, 1 base remained unmatched.

The gene calls are TRBV5-6 and TRBJ2-2; 9 bases match TRBD2. CDR1 and CDR2 from the germline V gene are SGHDT and YYEEEE. Unmatched junction bases numbered 7, after V lost 2 bases and J lost 2 bases. The CDR3 has 17 amino acids. The CDR3 here is CASSLGLAGFNTGELFF. The CDR3 nucleotides are TGTGCCAGCAGCTTAGGGCTAGCGGGATTTAACACCGGGGAGCTGTTTTTT.

This chain connects TRBV4-3 to TRBJ2-6; 7 bases are a match to TRBD2. Germline V gene sequence: CDR1 LGHNA, CDR2 YSLEER. Germline trimming cut 4 bases from V and 0 bases from J; bases unmatched to any gene: 3. There are 16 residues in the CDR3. CDR3 nucleotides: TGCGCCAGCAGCCCGACTAGCAGCTCTGGGGCCAACGTCCTGACTTTC. Protein: CASSPTSSSGANVLTF.

CDR3 amino acids: CASSLSGLADTQYF. The CDR3 DNA reads TGTGCCAGCAGCTTATCGGGACTAGCAGATACGCAGTATTTT. This rearrangement joins TRBV7-6 to TRBJ2-3; 8 bases agree with TRBD2. The CDR3 has 14 amino acids. Per the germline V gene, CDR1 is SGHVS and CDR2 is FNYEAQ. Unmatched junction bases numbered 2, after V lost 2 bases and J lost 4 bases.

This chain links TRBV30 with TRBJ2-7; possible D gene TRBD2, 6 bases. The ends were cut back, 3 bases at V and 4 bases at J, with 13 bases in the middle. Germline V lookup: CDR1 GTSNPN, CDR2 SVGIG (reference sequence). This CDR3 has 13 residues. CDR3 in amino acids: CAWSGGLGYEQYF. The CDR3 bases are TGTGCCTGGAGCGGGGGTTTAGGGTACGAGCAGTACTTC. Supplemented by reference TRBV30 and TRBJ2-7, the full variable domain reads SQTIHQWPATLVQPVGSPLSLECTVEGTSNPNLYWYRQAAGRGLQLLFYSVGIGQISSEVPQNLSASRPQDRQFILSSKKLLLSDSGFYLCAWSGGLGYEQYFGPGTRLTVT.

This chain uses TRBV7-3 with TRBJ2-1; D remains ambiguous. V lost 1 base and J lost 5, with 6 bases in between. Germline V CDR1 and CDR2: SGHTA, FQGTGA. This CDR3 has 13 residues. The CDR3 DNA sequence: TGTGCCAGCAGCTTAATGCAGGACAATGAGCAGTTCTTC. As protein: CASSLMQDNEQFF.

The rearrangement uses TRBV27 and TRBJ2-3; the D is unclear. Germline V CDR1 and CDR2: MNHEY, SMNVEV (reference sequence). Trimming took off 1 base at V and 3 bases at J, with 11 bases between the two ends. CDR3 size: 15 residues. CDR3 DNA: TGTGCCAGCAGTTTATTTTCCCCTTTAACAGATACGCAGTATTTT. Translating it yields CASSLFSPLTDTQYF.

A few counts support this clone. The genes are TRBV18 and TRBJ2-4; TRBD1 aligns across 11 bases. The CDR3 extends over 16 amino acids. V was clipped by 3 bases and J by 7 bases; unmatched bases: 8. The germline V gene has CDR1 KGHSH and CDR2 LQKENI. The CDR3 nucleotides are TGTGCCAGCTCACCTCCCGAGGACAGGGGGCGGAACATTCAGTACTTC. Its translation is CASSPPEDRGRNIQYF.

This clone came up once. J is TRBJ1-1 and V is TRBV5-6, with a possible D match to TRBD1 (5 bases). The length of the CDR3 is 15 residues. The V and J ends lost 9 bases and 1 base respectively, with 19 bases between them. CDR1 is SGHDT and CDR2 is YYEEEE in the germline V gene. CDR3 nucleotide sequence: TGTGCCACCCATCGGAGGGGCTTAGGGAACACTGAAGCTTTCTTT. It encodes CATHRRGLGNTEAFF.

The V and J genes are TRBV2 and TRBJ2-5; tentative D call: TRBD1 (6 bases). This CDR3 region has 13 residues. Germline CDR1 and CDR2: SNHLY and FYNNEI. Trimming stripped 7 bases from V and 2 bases from J, with 11 bases between. The CDR3 sequence: CASKRTVQETQYF. The CDR3 bases are TGTGCCAGCAAGCGGACAGTACAAGAGACCCAGTACTTC.

V usage is TRBV28 and J usage is TRBJ1-1; a weak D match, TRBD1 (6 bases). The CDR3 extends over 15 amino acids. V was pared by 5 bases and J by 5 bases, with 18 bases between. CDR1 and CDR2 from the germline V gene are MDHEN and SYDVKM. In nucleotides, the CDR3 is TGTGCCAGCAGTAACCCTAGGGGGGGAGTTACTGAAGCTTTCTTT. This gives the protein CASSNPRGGVTEAFF.

The chain has TRBV21-1 and TRBJ2-7; the DNA was not used to check the table's D call, TRBD2. TRBV21-1 is noted as a pseudogene. The CDR3 consists of 16 residues. CDR3 in amino acids: CASSKVPSGMAYEQYF. CDR3 sequence (DNA): TGTGCCAGCAGCAAAGTTCCTAGCGGGATGGCCTACGAGCAGTACTTC.

This rearrangement joins TRBV7-9 to TRBJ1-2; 8 bases are shared with TRBD1. Unmatched junction bases numbered 7, after V lost 3 bases and J lost 1 base. The CDR3 has 16 amino acids. Germline V gene data show CDR1 as SEHNR and CDR2 as FQNEAQ (reference sequence). This CDR3 reads CASSFGQGTNNYGYTF. Written as DNA, the CDR3 is TGTGCCAGCAGCTTTGGACAGGGAACTAATAACTATGGCTACACCTTC.

The chain combines TRBV4-3 with TRBJ2-1; 9 bases align to TRBD1. The germline V gene encodes CDR1 LGHNA and CDR2 YSLEER. V lost 0 bases and J lost 4; bases outside the gene matches: 4. The CDR3 extends over 16 amino acids. DNA for the CDR3: TGCGCCAGCAGCCAAGATATCGGGACAGGGTACAATGAGCAGTTCTTC. This gives the protein CASSQDIGTGYNEQFF.

V is TRBV21-1 and J is TRBJ2-1; TRBD1 is the table's D call, not checked against the DNA. TRBV21-1 is labeled a pseudogene. The CDR3 is made up of 13 amino acids. The CDR3 DNA follows: TGTGCGGGGAACAGGGGGCTCTACAATGAGCAGTTCTTC. Its translation: CAGNRGLYNEQFF.

The V call is TRBV27, the J call TRBJ2-5, with 16 bases lining up with TRBD2. V lost 2 bases, J lost 5 bases, and 5 bases stayed unmatched. CDR3 length equals 17 residues. CDR1 and CDR2 from the germline V gene are MNHEY and SMNVEV (reference sequence). The CDR3 DNA reads as TGTGCCAGCAGTTTACGTATGGGACTAGCGGGAGGGGAGACCCAGTACTTC. It yields the protein CASSLRMGLAGGETQYF.

Turning to this clone: A junction boundary mismatches the germline segment, possibly from a read error. The genes are TRBV5-8 and TRBJ2-2, with TRBD1 matching 11 bases. The CDR3 is 18 amino acids. From germline, CDR1 is SGHTS and CDR2 YDEGEE. The CDR3 reads CASSHSRTGGYGTGELFF. In DNA form, the CDR3 reads TGCGCCAGCAGCCACTCCCGGACAGGGGGCTACGGCACCGGGGAGCTGTTTTTT.

With respect to this clone: Additional DNA sequences in this sample encode the identical CDR3. The chain links TRBV27 to TRBJ2-1; 7 bases map to TRBD2. The CDR3 is 13 residues long. J was trimmed by 7 bases and V by 0 bases; bases with no gene match: 0. The germline V gene encodes CDR1 MNHEY and CDR2 SMNVEV (reference sequence). CDR3 sequence: CASSLSSGNEQFF. The DNA of the CDR3 is TGTGCCAGCAGTTTATCTAGCGGGAATGAGCAGTTCTTC.

A single count supports this clone. In DNA, the CDR3 is TGTGCCAGCAGCCCTAGGGACGGGGGGTCCTACGAGCAGTACTTC. This codes for CASSPRDGGSYEQYF. The genes are TRBV7-9 and TRBJ2-7; 7 bases agree with TRBD2. The germline CDR1 and CDR2 sequences are SEHNR and FQNEAQ (reference sequence). The CDR3 spans 15 residues. The V and J ends lost 5 bases and 1 base, in that order; junction bases with no gene match: 8.

A single count supports this clone. This chain uses TRBV11-3 with TRBJ2-3, with D tentatively TRBD1 (5 bases). The CDR3 is 15 residues long. Looked up from germline, CDR1 is SGHNT and CDR2 is YENEEA. V shed 0 bases and J shed 6 bases, with 13 bases lying between them. This CDR3 is CASSLEAGRADTQYF. CDR3 bases: TGTGCCAGCAGCTTAGAAGCCGGCAGGGCCGATACGCAGTATTTT.

The chain carries TRBV6-1 and TRBJ2-7, with 13 bases identical to TRBD2. Losses at the gene ends were 4 bases for V and 4 bases for J; bases not matched to a gene: 1. The germline CDR1 and CDR2 sequences are MNHNS and SASEGT. The CDR3 extends over 14 amino acids. CDR3 residues: CASSVLAGGYEQYF. The DNA for the CDR3 is TGTGCCAGCAGTGTACTAGCGGGAGGGTACGAGCAGTACTTC.

J is TRBJ2-2 and V is TRBV6-4; TRBD2 aligns across 8 bases. There are 14 residues in the CDR3. Germline CDR1 is MRHNA and CDR2 is SNTAGT. Germline trimming cut 4 bases from V and 4 bases from J; bases unmatched to any gene: 2. CDR3 in amino acids: CASSAAGGTGELFF. The CDR3 DNA reads TGTGCCAGCAGTGCTGCGGGGGGCACCGGGGAGCTGTTTTTT.

This clone was found once. The chain recombines TRBV19 with TRBJ2-7, with unresolved D. This CDR3 contains 13 residues. Germline V gene sequence: CDR1 LNHDA, CDR2 SQIVND (reference sequence). Between the trimmed V and J ends, which lost 3 bases and 0 bases, there was a span of 6 bases. CDR3: CASSMEYSYEQYF. DNA for the CDR3: TGTGCCAGTAGTATGGAGTACTCCTACGAGCAGTACTTC.

The chain is built from TRBV5-1 and TRBJ2-1; no clear D gene. Germline CDR1 SGHRS, CDR2 YFSETQ. Trimming removed 7 bases from V and 7 bases from J, with 12 bases in between. The CDR3 has 12 amino acids. The CDR3 sequence: CASALGGNEQFF. The CDR3 nucleotides read TGCGCCAGCGCTCTAGGTGGGAATGAGCAGTTCTTC.